This TCR beta chain appears in the sequencing data of a study of graft-versus-host responses after intestinal transplantation. Study information: Induction with anti-thymocyte globulin, then tacrolimus and steroids for roughly 3 years, was given to all recipients.

The table came from immunoSEQ multiplex PCR; TCRdb's copy has only in-frame clones and leaves some out. The table includes tens of thousands of clones, 94% detected once. The CDR3 covers 15 residues. The V gene lost 0 bases and the J gene lost 5 bases, with 14 bases spanning the gap. Germline V gene lookup returns CDR1 SGHRS and CDR2 YFSETQ. Study-wide results and caveats: Maximum circulating GvH clone levels tracked with early post-transplant HvG decreases.

As to this clone: The antigen is undetermined.

The sample here was unstimulated CD4+ T cells sorted from spleen or lymph node cells, taken before transplant. This chain links TRBV5-1 with TRBJ1-1, with D perhaps matching TRBD1 (5 bases). This TCR came from a human donor who was the organ donor for an intestinal transplant. This CDR3 is CASSLVSGRGTEAFF. The DNA of the CDR3 is TGCGCCAGCAGCTTGGTATCGGGGCGTGGTACTGAAGCTTTCTTT.